Listed below are T cell receptor beta chains from one sample, sequenced in a study of blood T cell repertoires in COVID-19. Data came from immunoSEQ multiplex PCR; TCRdb stores just in-frame clones and leaves some out. Here the sample spans approximately 94,000 clones, roughly 82% being singletons. Input material: peripheral blood. Source of these receptors: a man aged 55 to 70 with acute or convalescent COVID-19. CDR3s leave out the opening cysteine and the closing phenylalanine or tryptophan. Size values are once, few and many counts, or a class for expanded clones, and some rows have none.

V,size,J,CDR3
TRBV4-2,once,TRBJ2-1,ASSRGTGGESSYNEQF
TRBV7-2,few,TRBJ2-2,ASSLKLVSRTGELF
TRBV9,.,TRBJ1-1,ASTPSPGSMNTEAF
TRBV24-1,.,TRBJ1-1,ATSEGRGAFQRWAF
TRBV7-9,.,TRBJ1-2,ASSSGTGKTTGYT
TRBV5-1,once,TRBJ2-7,ASSTSGGSYEQY
TRBV28,.,TRBJ1-6,ASRQPGQAPRPLH
TRBV6-5,.,TRBJ1-2,ASSDGQTLYGYT
TRBV24-1,.,TRBJ2-2,ATSDPRGAYTGELF
TRBV2,.,TRBJ1-4,ASSVYRGREKLF
TRBV21-1,few,TRBJ1-4,ASSKVFRTGNEKLF
TRBV18,.,TRBJ1-1,ASSPQANTEAF
TRBV11-3,.,TRBJ1-1,ASSLDQGAVTEAF
TRBV18,.,TRBJ1-5,ASSPSINQPQH
TRBV4-2,once,TRBJ2-7,ASSWGGDSYEQY
TRBV7-8,medium-sized,TRBJ1-5,ASSSYRGSSQPQH
TRBV12-3/TRBV12-4,.,TRBJ1-2,ASSFDRIYGYT
TRBV28,.,TRBJ1-5,ASSPGLKGEGQPQH
TRBV6-5,.,TRBJ1-1,ASGQDSRGTEAF
TRBV19,.,TRBJ1-4,ASHDRSLNEKLF
TRBV5-1,.,TRBJ2-3,ASRRGGPSDTQY
TRBV7-9,.,TRBJ2-3,ASSSGVPDTQY
TRBV4-1,once,TRBJ2-1,ASSPGGLAEPTNNEQF
TRBV27,.,TRBJ1-3,ASSGRGTIY
TRBV18,.,TRBJ1-4,ASSPWQENEKLF
TRBV15,.,TRBJ2-7,ATSRDRGLSYEQY
TRBV25-1,few,TRBJ2-1,ASRGGGPGNEQF
TRBV19,.,TRBJ1-5,ASREQVNQPQH
TRBV27,few,TRBJ1-5,ASSELGAHDSRLNQPQH
TRBV3-1/TRBV3-2,few,TRBJ2-5,ASSLRTSRLETQY
TRBV28,.,TRBJ1-4,ASRKITGVPEYATNEKLF
TRBV15,.,TRBJ2-2,ATSRDLRNTGELF
TRBV20-1,.,TRBJ1-6,SASLQGTPLH
TRBV7-9,.,TRBJ2-5,ASSPPPDRGDQETQY
TRBV7-9,.,TRBJ2-2,ASSRRQGPGELF
TRBV19,.,TRBJ1-5,ASSRTGFQPQH
TRBV7-9,.,TRBJ1-5,ASSQGQSNQPQH
TRBV27,.,TRBJ1-6,ASRGLGRENSPLH
TRBV7-9,.,TRBJ2-5,ASRSAGTQETQY
TRBV10-3,.,TRBJ1-6,AISESKQGNSPLH
TRBV4-1,.,TRBJ1-1,ASSLGVAYTEAF
TRBV11-2,.,TRBJ2-2,ASSPHPGTGGTGELF
TRBV2,.,TRBJ1-1,ASSEAPGRLTEAF
TRBV21-1,.,TRBJ1-1,ASSQGGVMNTEAF
TRBV28,.,TRBJ1-2,ASSLDRVKSYT
TRBV5-4,few,TRBJ2-5,ASRRGGEGLETQY
TRBV4-1,.,TRBJ2-1,ASSPTGVVAGYNEQF
TRBV5-1,.,TRBJ1-3,ASSLEGSSGNTIY
TRBV4-2,.,TRBJ2-7,ASSQGKGGRYEQY
TRBV4-2,.,TRBJ1-3,ASSQKPGQGDSGNTIY
TRBV24-1,once,TRBJ1-2,ATSDLAGADYGYT
TRBV2,.,TRBJ1-5,ASSIQAGGYQPQH
TRBV24-1,.,TRBJ2-1,ATRDFYGEQF
TRBV2,.,TRBJ1-1,ASRPGQRIEAF
TRBV7-2,once,TRBJ2-1,ASSITGAQGQF
TRBV7-2,.,TRBJ1-1,ASSLEGRNTEAF
TRBV24-1,.,TRBJ2-2,ATRGWTGSAGELF
TRBV4-2,.,TRBJ2-2,ASSQGALPETSGGRIGELF
TRBV28,once,TRBJ2-6,ASVPGLADSGANVLT